These 5 T cell receptor beta chains were all obtained from the same sample, sequenced in a study of T-cell reconstitution after alpha-beta-depleted transplantation in children. This sample's TCRbeta library carried unique molecular identifier barcodes. TCRdb reanalysed the PCR reads using MiXCR and keeps one entry per CDR3 protein. The sample contains more than 75,000 distinct CDR3 sequences, less than 25% of which appear only once. This specimen was PBMCs, taken before TCRalphabeta/CD19-depleted stem cell transplant. These TCRs come from a boy between 2 and 15 years old with acute lymphoblastic leukemia, due to receive a stem cell transplant.

This clonotype came up many times. The rearrangement uses TRBV4-2 and TRBJ2-1; TRBD2 might be the D (6 bases). V lost 1 base to trimming and J lost 8 bases, with 15 bases between them. This CDR3 contains 15 residues. CDR1 is LGHNA, CDR2 YNFKEQ, per germline. DNA of the CDR3: TGTGCCAGCAGCCAAGTGAGCGGAGGGGCCGATGAGCAGTTCTTC. Translation: CASSQVSGGADEQFF.

The chain recombines TRBV20-1 with TRBJ2-7; 7 bases are a match to TRBD1. The CDR3 is made up of 15 amino acids. V lost 3 bases, J lost 2 bases, and 10 bases stayed unmatched. CDR1 is DFQATT, CDR2 SNEGSKA, per germline (reference sequence). DNA of the CDR3: TGCAGTGCTAGTAGTGCCCGTGGACAGGCCTACGAGCAGTACTTC. Amino acids: CSASSARGQAYEQYF.

The chain has TRBV3-1 and TRBJ1-3, with D unresolved. The CDR3 totals 18 residues. V was cut by 1 base and J by 0 bases, with 16 bases left in between. In germline, CDR1 is LGHDT, CDR2 YNNKEL (reference sequence). The CDR3 DNA is TGTGCCAGCAGCCAAGGAGGGCCCGGGTGGACCTCTGGAAACACCATATATTTT. It encodes CASSQGGPGWTSGNTIYF.

The V gene is TRBV20-1, the J gene TRBJ2-7, with 9 bases lining up with TRBD2. Germline assignment: CDR1 DFQATT and CDR2 SNEGSKA (reference sequence). The length of the CDR3 is 16 residues. Losses at the gene ends were 1 base for V and 0 bases for J; bases not matched to a gene: 7. In DNA, the CDR3 is TGCAGTGCTAGAGTACTAGCGGGCGCAAGCTCCTACGAGCAGTACTTC. It is translated as CSARVLAGASSYEQYF.

At least ten counts were recorded for this clonotype. This chain joins TRBV12-3 or TRBV12-4 and TRBJ2-1, with D possibly being TRBD2 (6 bases). The CDR3 extends over 14 amino acids. Trimming took 2 bases from V and 5 from J, leaving 10 bases between them. The CDR3 reads CASSLRRRDNEQFF. The DNA for the CDR3 is TGTGCCAGCAGTTTACGGCGGAGGGACAATGAGCAGTTCTTC.